Following are 15 T cell receptor beta chains from one sample sequenced in a study of T cells generated in artificial thymic organoids (dated by TCRdb to the late 2010s). The library relied on 5' RACE. The listed sequencing device is Illumina MiSeq. TCRalpha and TCRbeta libraries were amplified in separate semi-nested PCR reactions using Advantage 2 and reverse primers located in the TRAC or TRBC constant regions. TCRdb applied fastp at Q25 and MiXCR to the public reads, then kept only in-frame beta chains. One record per CDR3 amino acid sequence lists the most common genes and DNA. The table for this sample lists 2,000 to 2,500 distinct CDR3 sequences; about 11% of them were counted only once. The ten top clones hold 2.8% of the sample. The sample comprised naive CD8+ T cells from the thymus. The sample's cell subset or site label, decoded: CD3+TCRalphabeta+CD8SP T cells; for blood, CD45RO-CCR7+ naive CD8+ T cells. The receptors were sampled from a human donor who gave cord blood stem cells for thymic organoid culture, a cardiac surgery patient who gave postnatal thymus, or a blood donor (not recorded which).

Judged by abundance, this clonotype is medium-sized. The CDR3 here is CSARDRETTSGELFF. Here the CDR3 DNA reads TGCAGTGCTAGAGATCGGGAGACTACCAGCGGGGAGCTGTTTTTT. The rearrangement uses TRBV20-1 and TRBJ2-2; D perhaps matches TRBD2 (6 bases). This CDR3 has 15 residues. V gave up 0 bases and J gave up 7 bases, with 15 bases separating them. Germline CDR1 reads DFQATT; CDR2 reads SNEGSKA (reference sequence).

As DNA, the CDR3 is TGTGCCAGCCTAGTTGCGGGGAACAATCAGCCCCAGCATTTT. This codes for CASLVAGNNQPQHF. The chain has TRBV28 and TRBJ1-5; unclear D gene. The CDR3 extends over 14 amino acids. CDR1 MDHEN and CDR2 SYDVKM come from the germline V gene. Trimming removed 8 bases at V and 3 bases at J, with 14 bases between. The entire variable domain, with the rest obtained from reference TRBV28 and TRBJ1-5, is as follows: DVKVTQSSRYLVKRTGEKVFLECVQDMDHENMFWYRQDPGLGLRLIYFSYDVKMKEKGDIPEGYSVSREKKERFSLILESASTNQTSMYLCASLVAGNNQPQHFGDGTRLSIL.

This clonotype was seen a few times. This chain uses TRBV25-1 with TRBJ2-1, with D unresolved. The length of the CDR3 is 12 residues. Trimming shortened V by 4 bases and J by 3 bases, and 4 bases separated the two germline ends. Germline CDR1 reads MGHDK; CDR2 reads SYGVNS. The CDR3 loop is CASSGCYNEQFF. In nucleotides, the CDR3 is TGTGCCAGCAGTGGGTGCTACAATGAGCAGTTCTTC. The entire variable domain, with the rest obtained from reference TRBV25-1 and TRBJ2-1, is as follows: EADIYQTPRYLVIGTGKKITLECSQTMGHDKMYWYQQDPGMELHLIHYSYGVNSTEKGDLSSESTVSRIRTEHFPLTLESARPSHTSQYLCASSGCYNEQFFGPGTRLTVL.

This clonotype was counted a few times. The chain employs TRBV5-5 and TRBJ2-7, with unresolved D. Germline CDR1 is SGHKS and CDR2 is YYEKEE (reference sequence). The CDR3 has 14 amino acids. Trimming took off 0 bases at V and 6 bases at J, with 13 bases between the two ends. CDR3 DNA sequence: TGTGCCAGCAGCTTGGTAGCCTGGGCATCCGAGCAGTACGTC. Translating it yields CASSLVAWASEQYV.

This clonotype rates as medium-sized (0.01 to 0.1%). V and J are TRBV3-1 and TRBJ2-1, with a tentative D call TRBD2 (6 bases). The CDR3 sequence is 15 residues long. V dropped 4 bases and J dropped 5 bases, with 15 bases sitting between them. Germline-derived CDR1 and CDR2 are LGHDT and YNNKEL (reference sequence). The CDR3 loop reads CASSRGRGFNNEQFF. In nucleotides, the CDR3 is TGTGCCAGCAGCCGCGGGCGGGGCTTTAACAATGAGCAGTTCTTC.

By its share, this clonotype is medium-sized. V gene TRBV4-1 combines with J gene TRBJ1-3; D remains unclear. Trimming took off 0 bases at V and 0 bases at J, with 12 bases between the two ends. The CDR3 extends over 17 amino acids. The germline gives CDR1 MGHRA, CDR2 YSYEKL. The CDR3 DNA reads TGCGCCAGCAGCCAAGAAGCGATGTGGTACTCTGGAAACACCATATATTTT. Translation: CASSQEAMWYSGNTIYF.

In this sample, this clonotype is medium-sized. The chain has TRBV3-1 and TRBJ2-5; D is uncertain. CDR3 size: 17 residues. Trimming took 10 bases from V and 2 from J, leaving 26 bases between them. Germline values: CDR1 LGHDT, CDR2 YNNKEL (reference sequence). DNA of the CDR3: TGTGCCACCACCGTCATACGGGCCTCAACCGGACAAGAGACCCAGTACTTC. Protein: CATTVIRASTGQETQYF.

Only a few counts were recorded for this clonotype. V and J are TRBV2 and TRBJ2-1; the D is unclear. The germline V and J ends were trimmed by 3 bases and 3 bases, with 12 bases remaining between them. CDR1 is SNHLY, CDR2 FYNNEI, per germline. CDR3 length: 15 residues. CDR3 coding DNA: TGTGCCAGCAGTGAGGGAAGTGCGCTCTACAATGAGCAGTTCTTC. Protein: CASSEGSALYNEQFF.

This clonotype is medium-sized by share. This chain joins TRBV4-1 and TRBJ2-7, with D tentatively TRBD2 (5 bases). Germline V gene data show CDR1 as MGHRA and CDR2 as YSYEKL. The ends were cut back, 4 bases at V and 5 bases at J, with 15 bases in the middle. The CDR3 sequence is 14 residues long. CDR3 nucleotide sequence: TGCGCCAGCAGCCTCGGGTTAGCGAAAAACGAGCAGTACTTC. Translation gives CASSLGLAKNEQYF.

The J gene is TRBJ2-7, the V gene TRBV25-1, with D perhaps given as TRBD1 or TRBD2 (5 bases each). Trimming took 4 bases from V and 7 from J, leaving 11 bases between them. Germline lookup yields CDR1 MGHDK and CDR2 SYGVNS. This CDR3 region has 12 residues. CDR3 in amino acids: CASSGGGGEQYF. The CDR3 nucleotides read TGTGCCAGCAGTGGTGGGGGTGGAGAGCAGTACTTC.

A remark on this clonotype: One end of the junction does not line up with germline, which may come from a read error. The chain uses TRBV7-9 and TRBJ1-2; 7 nucleotides match TRBD1. This CDR3 contains 15 residues. Germline V gives CDR1 SEHNR, CDR2 FQNEAQ (reference sequence). This CDR3 reads CAGSPRDSQIYGYTF. The CDR3 DNA sequence: TGTGCCGGCAGCCCGCGGGACAGCCAGATATATGGCTACACCTTC. The full variable domain, in which reference TRBV7-9 and TRBJ1-2 provide the parts outside the CDR3, is DTGVSQNPRHKITKRGQNVTFRCDPISEHNRLYWYRQTLGQGPEFLTYFQNEAQLEKSRLLSDRFSAERPKGSFSTLEIQRTEQGDSAMYLCAGSPRDSQIYGYTFGSGTRLTVV.

By sample share, this clonotype is medium-sized. The chain has TRBV4-1 and TRBJ1-5; no clear D gene. CDR1 is MGHRA and CDR2 is YSYEKL in the germline V gene. V was pared by 1 base and J by 7 bases, with 20 bases between. The CDR3 is made up of 17 amino acids. CDR3 DNA sequence: TGCGCCAGCAGCCAAGTTGACACCGCGCTGCGCGGGCAGCCCCAGCATTTT. As protein: CASSQVDTALRGQPQHF.

This clonotype came up a few times. The rearrangement uses TRBV4-1 and TRBJ2-7; TRBD1 is a possible D gene (5 bases). Germline CDR1 MGHRA, CDR2 YSYEKL. The CDR3 is made up of 15 amino acids. V was pared by 0 bases and J by 6 bases, with 15 bases between. The CDR3 reads CASSQDSLQGFEQYF. For the CDR3, the DNA is TGCGCCAGCAGCCAAGATTCCCTTCAGGGTTTCGAGCAGTACTTC.

This clonotype is categorized as medium-sized. V is TRBV12-3 or TRBV12-4 and J is TRBJ2-1; D is uncertain. The V and J ends lost 6 bases and 0 bases respectively, with 15 bases between them. The CDR3 length is 16 residues. The CDR3 coding sequence is TGTGCCAGCAGCCTCCGTGGGGTGAGCTCCTACAATGAGCAGTTCTTC. Residues: CASSLRGVSSYNEQFF.

This clonotype qualifies as large (0.1 to 1%). The chain recombines TRBV10-1 with TRBJ2-7; D possibly corresponds to TRBD1 (5 bases). V was shortened by 6 bases and J by 1 base, with 10 bases between the two germline ends. The CDR3 runs 13 residues. CDR1 and CDR2 from the germline V gene are WNHNN and SYGVQD (reference sequence). The CDR3 DNA is TGCGCCAGCAGGATATCAGGGTCCTACGAGCAGTACTTC. Translated: CASRISGSYEQYF.